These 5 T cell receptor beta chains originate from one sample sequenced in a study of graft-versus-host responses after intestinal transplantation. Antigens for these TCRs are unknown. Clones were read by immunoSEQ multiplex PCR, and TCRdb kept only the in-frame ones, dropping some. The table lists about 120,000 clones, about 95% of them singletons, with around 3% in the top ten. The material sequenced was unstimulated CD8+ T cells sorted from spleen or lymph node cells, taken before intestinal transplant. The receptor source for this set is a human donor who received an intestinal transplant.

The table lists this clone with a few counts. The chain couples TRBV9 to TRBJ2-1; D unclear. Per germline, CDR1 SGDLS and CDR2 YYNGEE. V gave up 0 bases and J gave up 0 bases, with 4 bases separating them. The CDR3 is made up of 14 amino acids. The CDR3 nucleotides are TGTGCCAGCAGCGTAGGGGGCTCCTACAATGAGCAGTTCTTC. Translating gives CASSVGGSYNEQFF.

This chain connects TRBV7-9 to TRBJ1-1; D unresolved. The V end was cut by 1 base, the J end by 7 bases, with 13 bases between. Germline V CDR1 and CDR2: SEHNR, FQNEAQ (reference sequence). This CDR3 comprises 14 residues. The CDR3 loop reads CASSLDLGGYEAFF. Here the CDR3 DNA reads TGTGCCAGCAGCTTAGATCTGGGAGGGTATGAAGCTTTCTTT.

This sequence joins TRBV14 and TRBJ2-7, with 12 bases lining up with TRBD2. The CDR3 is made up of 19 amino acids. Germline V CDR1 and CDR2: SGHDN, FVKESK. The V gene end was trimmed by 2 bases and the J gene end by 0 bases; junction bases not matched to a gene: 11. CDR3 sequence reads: CASSQRGQGLAGASYEQYF. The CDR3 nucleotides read TGTGCCAGCAGCCAAAGAGGACAGGGACTAGCGGGCGCCTCCTACGAGCAGTACTTC.

CDR3 nucleotides: TGTGCCAGTAGTATTGGGTTTGGAGGGGCGACCTACAATGAGCAGTTCTTC. Translated, it gives CASSIGFGGATYNEQFF. The chain recombines TRBV19 with TRBJ2-1; tentatively, D is TRBD2 (6 bases). CDR3 length equals 17 residues. Trimming removed 3 bases at V and 2 bases at J, with 17 bases between. From germline, CDR1 is LNHDA and CDR2 SQIVND (reference sequence).

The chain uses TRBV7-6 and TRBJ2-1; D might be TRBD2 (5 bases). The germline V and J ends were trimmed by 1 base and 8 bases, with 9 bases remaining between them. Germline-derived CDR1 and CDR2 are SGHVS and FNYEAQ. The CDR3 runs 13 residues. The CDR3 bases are TGTGCCAGCAGCTTAGATCCCGGGGATGAGCAGTTCTTC. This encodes CASSLDPGDEQFF.